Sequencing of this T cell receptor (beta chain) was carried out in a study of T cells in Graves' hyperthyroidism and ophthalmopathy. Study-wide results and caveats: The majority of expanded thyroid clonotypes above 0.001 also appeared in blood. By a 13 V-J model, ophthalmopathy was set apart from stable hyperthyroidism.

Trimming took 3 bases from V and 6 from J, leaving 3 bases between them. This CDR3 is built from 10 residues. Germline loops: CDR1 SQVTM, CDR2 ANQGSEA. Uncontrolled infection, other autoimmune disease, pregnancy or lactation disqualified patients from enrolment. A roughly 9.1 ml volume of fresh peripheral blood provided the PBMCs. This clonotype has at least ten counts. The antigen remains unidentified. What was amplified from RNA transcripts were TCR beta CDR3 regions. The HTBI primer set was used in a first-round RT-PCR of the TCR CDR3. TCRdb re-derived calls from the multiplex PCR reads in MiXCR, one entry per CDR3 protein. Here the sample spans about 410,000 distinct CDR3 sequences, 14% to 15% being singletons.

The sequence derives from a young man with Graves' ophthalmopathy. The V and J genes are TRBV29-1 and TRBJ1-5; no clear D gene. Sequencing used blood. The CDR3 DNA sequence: TGCAGCGTTGAGGGTCAGCCCCAGCATTTT. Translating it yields CSVEGQPQHF.